This T cell receptor beta chain was recovered during a study of blood T cells in healthy people across ages. General study findings and limits: Measured against age, TCR beta diversity per million T cells decreased in a roughly linear manner.

This clonotype was observed a single time. Its cognate antigen is unknown. The CDR3 totals 14 residues. Germline V gives CDR1 DFQATT, CDR2 SNEGSKA (reference sequence). V was pared by 1 base and J by 1 base, with 10 bases between. A sample-barcoded 5' primer and a J-beta primer mix were used in a second PCR of roughly 6 to 12 cycles. The authors tagged each cDNA molecule using a template-switch adaptor with 12 random nucleotides. TCRdb called the 5' RACE reads again in MiXCR, with one record for every CDR3 protein. The table lists hundreds of thousands of distinct CDR3 sequences, 58% of them singletons.

Sequencing input: blood. The origin of this receptor is a man between 25 and 39 years old in good health. The V gene is TRBV20-1, the J gene TRBJ1-2; no definite D call. CDR3 nucleotides: TGCAGTGCTAGAGCCCCCGGGGTTAACTATGGCTACACCTTC. Amino acid sequence: CSARAPGVNYGYTF.